The present entry profiles one TCR beta chain with its context. Its antigen is as yet unknown. This entry comes from a study of cytomegalovirus exposure and HLA in healthy donors. Germline V gene sequence: CDR1 MGHDK, CDR2 SYGVNS. Trimming removed 7 bases from V and 3 bases from J, with 18 bases in between. This CDR3 region has 15 residues. PCR involved 60 Vbeta and 13 Jbeta primers. Data came from immunoSEQ multiplex PCR; TCRdb stores just in-frame clones and leaves some out. Among about 130,000 clones listed, roughly two thirds were seen once. General study findings and limits: Solely CMV serostatus was available to characterize immune exposure.

This rearrangement joins TRBV25-1 to TRBJ2-5, with a possible D match to TRBD2 (5 bases). The sequence was collected from a man aged 30 to 39 in good health and CMV-seropositive. Sequencing input: PBMCs. For the CDR3, the DNA is TGTGCCAGCATCAAAAGCCATCAGAGGGAAGAGACCCAGTACTTC. It encodes CASIKSHQREETQYF.